The T cell receptor (beta chain) described here comes from a study of response to subunit inactivated influenza vaccine (dated by TCRdb to 2016 to 2019). Background for the entire study: Deep quantitative T cell receptor repertoire profiling was used in the study to track responses to a trivalent subunit inactivated influenza vaccine. Paper-wide results and their limitations: The authors suggested that each seasonal influenza vaccination may recruit only a limited number of new T cells.

Receptor libraries were prepared by RT-PCR. The listed sequencing device is Illumina HiSeq 2500. TCRdb ran its own pipeline on the public reads, namely fastp trimming at Q25 and MiXCR clone calling, and kept in-frame beta chains. Rows with one shared CDR3 protein collapse into an entry with the most common genes and DNA. This sample holds fewer than 700,000 distinct CDR3 sequences; about an eighth were observed only once. The ten largest clonotypes hold around 13% of the sample. Per the publication, the time point label means: 45 days after influenza vaccine administration. This clonotype was picked up many times. What antigen it recognizes has not been identified. No clone much larger than this one lies a single base away; base qualities are absent. From the cysteine up to the phenylalanine, the CDR3 has a length of 15 residues. Solely the CDR3 DNA is kept, with 45 bases framed from the first base. Trimming leaves V shorter by 7 bases and J shorter by 1 base, with the junction holding 8 bases beyond the gene matches. CDR1 ENHRY and CDR2 SYGVKD are derived from the germline V gene.

The sequence came from a man in his forties or fifties who received an inactivated influenza vaccine. Donor details come from another sample of the same person, matched by shared clones. Sequenced here: PBMCs from blood, sampled roughly 46 days after vaccination. The rearrangement joined TRBV10-3 to TRBJ2-3; 7 nucleotides in the junction match TRBD1. The CDR3 reads CAITATGIGTDTQYF. In nucleotides, the sequence is TGTGCCATCACCGCGACAGGGATAGGCACAGATACGCAGTATTTT.